What follows are 8 T cell receptor beta chains derived from one specimen sequenced in a study of cytomegalovirus exposure and HLA in healthy donors. The PCR had 60 Vbeta and 13 Jbeta primers. Clones were sequenced by immunoSEQ multiplex PCR, and TCRdb holds only the in-frame ones, with some missing. The top ten hold more than 1.5% of the sample, which has 150,000 to 200,000 clones, 81% seen once. What was sequenced was PBMCs. These receptors all stem from a man aged 18 to 30 in good health and CMV-seronegative.

This clone was counted between two and nine times. The chain has TRBV27 and TRBJ2-7, with D tentatively TRBD1 (6 bases). Germline lookup yields CDR1 MNHEY and CDR2 SMNVEV (reference sequence). Trimming left V 10 bases short and J 2 bases short, with 45 bases between. The CDR3 covers 23 residues. CDR3 sequence (DNA): TGTGCCAACAATCCCGGTATTTCCCGGACAGATTTCGGACAGAGGGTATCTCCCTACGAGCAGTACTTC. Translated, it gives CANNPGISRTDFGQRVSPYEQYF.

This chain uses TRBV2 with TRBJ1-2, with D possibly matching TRBD1 (5 bases). V lost 3 bases to trimming and J lost 2 bases, with 13 bases between them. This CDR3 region has 15 residues. Per germline, CDR1 SNHLY and CDR2 FYNNEI. The CDR3 DNA follows: TGTGCCAGCAGTGATTACTTGGCAGGGAACTATGGCTACACCTTC. This codes for CASSDYLAGNYGYTF.

The CDR3 sequence is CASSVLTGNTEAFF. In nucleotides, the CDR3 is TGTGCCAGCAGCGTCTTAACAGGGAACACTGAAGCTTTCTTT. The chain combines TRBV5-4 with TRBJ1-1; maybe TRBD1 (5 bases). V was clipped by 4 bases and J by 1 base, with 11 bases between them. Germline-derived CDR1 and CDR2 are SGHNT and YYREEE (reference sequence). CDR3 length: 14 amino acids. The full variable domain, with the rest looked up from reference TRBV5-4 and TRBJ1-1, is ETGVTQSPTHLIKTRGQQVTLRCSSQSGHNTVSWYQQALGQGPQFIFQYYREEENGRGNFPPRFSGLQFPNYSSELNVNALELDDSALYLCASSVLTGNTEAFFGQGTRLTVV.

In this sample, this clone turned up a few times. The chain employs TRBV11-3 and TRBJ2-5, with a tentative D call TRBD2 (5 bases). V was pared by 1 base and J by 2 bases, with 11 bases between. The CDR3 contains 15 residues. Germline CDR1 SGHNT, CDR2 YENEEA. The CDR3 sequence is CASSLGASSQETQYF. Here the CDR3 DNA reads TGTGCCAGCAGCTTAGGGGCTAGCAGTCAAGAGACCCAGTACTTC.

This rearrangement joins TRBV21-1 to TRBJ2-3; the table's D call, TRBD2, was not checked against the DNA. TRBV21-1 is shown as a pseudogene. The CDR3 runs 17 residues. CDR3: CASSAASGGDSTDTQYF. The CDR3, as DNA: TGTGCCAGCAGCGCAGCTAGCGGGGGGGACAGCACAGATACGCAGTATTTT.

The V gene is TRBV28, the J gene TRBJ1-2; no definite D call. V was cut by 2 bases and J by 4 bases, with 8 bases left in between. Germline V gene lookup returns CDR1 MDHEN and CDR2 SYDVKM. The CDR3 contains 13 residues. The DNA for the CDR3 is TGTGCCAGCAGTTTACAGGCGACCTATGGCTACACCTTC. Encoded protein: CASSLQATYGYTF.

The rearrangement links TRBV6-1 to TRBJ2-7; D remains ambiguous. V lost 8 bases to trimming and J lost 3 bases, with 17 bases between them. The CDR3 has 14 amino acids. CDR1 and CDR2 from the germline V gene are MNHNS and SASEGT. CDR3 in DNA: TGTGCCAGCCGGTCGGTCTACGAAAACTACGAGCAGTACTTC. It is translated as CASRSVYENYEQYF.

The V gene is TRBV12-5, the J gene TRBJ1-1; TRBD1 might be the D (5 bases). Germline V gene lookup returns CDR1 LGHNT and CDR2 FRNRAP. The V end lost 3 bases, the J end lost 8 bases, and 16 bases lay between the germline ends. The CDR3 consists of 14 residues. The CDR3 DNA follows: TGTGCTAGTGGTTTTCTTTTGGGGCTCGGGGAAGCTTTCTTT. Amino acids: CASGFLLGLGEAFF.